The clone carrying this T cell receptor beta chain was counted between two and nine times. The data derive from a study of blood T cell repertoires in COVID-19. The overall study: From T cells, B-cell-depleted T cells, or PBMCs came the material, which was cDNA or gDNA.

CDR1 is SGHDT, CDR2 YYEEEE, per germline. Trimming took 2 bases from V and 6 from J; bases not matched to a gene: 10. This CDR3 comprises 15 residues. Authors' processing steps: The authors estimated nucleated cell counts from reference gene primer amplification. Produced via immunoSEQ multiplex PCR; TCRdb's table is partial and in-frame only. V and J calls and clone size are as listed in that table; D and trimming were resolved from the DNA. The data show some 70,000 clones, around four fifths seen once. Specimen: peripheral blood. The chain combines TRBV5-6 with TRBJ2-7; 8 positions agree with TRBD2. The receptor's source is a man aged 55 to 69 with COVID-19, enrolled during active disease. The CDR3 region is CASSFPGLELGEQYF. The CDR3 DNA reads TGTGCCAGCAGCTTTCCGGGACTAGAACTCGGCGAGCAGTACTTC.